The subject of this entry is one TCR beta chain. Its antigen is as yet unknown. This record comes from a study of OX40 agonist ivuxolimab in advanced cancers. In the study overall: Earlier treatment with anti-PD-1, anti-PD-L1 or anti-CTLA-4 was permitted, and approximately 38% had received some.

TCRdb's table, derived via immunoSEQ multiplex PCR, lists solely in-frame clones and lacks some. The sample yields over 55,000 clones, 75% to 85% seen once. Study outcomes and limitations: Partly responding patients at 0.1-3.0 mg/kg showed some of the smallest clonal expansion.

This CDR3 spans 18 amino acids. CDR1 is SGHRS and CDR2 is YFSETQ in the germline V gene. Trimming took off 4 bases at V and 4 bases at J, with 26 bases between the two ends. The TCR was taken from an adult with an advanced solid tumor such as melanoma, head and neck, liver or kidney cancer. The V call is TRBV5-1, the J call TRBJ1-1; maybe TRBD1 (6 bases). The sample in question was CD4+ or CD8+ T cells sorted from blood, obtained in a trial of the OX40 agonist ivuxolimab. The CDR3 DNA follows: TGCGCCAGCAGCCCCACACACGCGACAGGTAGGGTAACCACTGAAGCTTTCTTT. This encodes CASSPTHATGRVTTEAFF.